This T cell receptor (beta chain) was sequenced during a study of glioma-infiltrating T cells. Findings of the study overall: Gliomas, especially low-grade, showed above-expected tissue-blood divergence; non-neoplastic patients showed below.

Using RNA template, CDR3s of TCR alpha and beta were amplified with iRepertoire arm-PCR. Each CDR3 protein gets one entry after TCRdb re-called the multiplex PCR reads with MiXCR. The data show about 10,000 distinct CDR3 sequences, under 60% seen once. This CDR3 region has 16 residues. CDR1 is MNHEY, CDR2 SVGAGI, per germline. As regards this clonotype: Its cognate antigen is unknown. One end of the junction fails to match germline, which may point to a read error.

The specimen sequenced was glioma tissue, nonneoplastic brain tissue, or PBMCs (not recorded which). The source of this sequence is a human donor with low-grade glioma or glioblastoma, undergoing nonglioma brain surgery, or in good health (not recorded which). The genes are TRBV6-5 and TRBJ2-6; D is ambiguous. CDR3 DNA: TGTGCCAGCATTTACTATAGGCCCTCTGGGGCCAACGTCCTGACTTTC. This translates into CASIYYRPSGANVLTF.